The 11 T cell receptor beta chains in this list originate from one sample, sequenced in a study of shared clonotypes between healthy human individuals. Clones were read by immunoSEQ multiplex PCR, and TCRdb kept only the in-frame ones, dropping some. The sample contains approximately 500,000 clones, 79% of which appear only once. Sequenced sample: PBMCs. These receptors originate from a woman aged 40 to 50 in good health. Some clones in this sample may be carry-over from other donors' samples.

This sequence joins TRBV4-3 and TRBJ2-2; 7 bases line up with TRBD1. V dropped 4 bases and J dropped 0; count of bases not matched to a gene: 14. The CDR3 is 19 residues long. Germline assignment: CDR1 LGHNA and CDR2 YSLEER. The CDR3 reads CASSRETGVVDPNTGELFF. The CDR3 DNA sequence: TGCGCCAGCAGCCGAGAAACAGGGGTGGTAGACCCGAACACCGGGGAGCTGTTTTTT.

This chain joins TRBV11-3 and TRBJ2-2, with D perhaps TRBD2 (5 bases). The CDR3 loop spans 12 amino acids. The ends were cut back, 1 base at V and 9 bases at J, with 6 bases in the middle. Looked up from germline, CDR1 is SGHNT and CDR2 is YENEEA. This CDR3 is CASSLGGRELFF. The DNA for the CDR3 is TGTGCCAGCAGCTTAGGAGGGAGGGAGCTGTTTTTT.

The gene calls are TRBV11-1 and TRBJ2-1; tentative D call: TRBD2 (5 bases). Germline assignment: CDR1 SGHAT and CDR2 FQDESV (reference sequence). This CDR3 has 16 amino acids. Trimming stripped 4 bases from V and 0 bases from J, with 13 bases between. The DNA of the CDR3 is TGTGCCAGCAGCTCGCGGGTTCGAAACTCCTACAATGAGCAGTTCTTC. Translated, it gives CASSSRVRNSYNEQFF.

This clone came up once. The chain combines TRBV6-1 with TRBJ1-5; no clear D. From germline, CDR1 is MNHNS and CDR2 SASEGT. Trimming removed 4 bases from V and 3 bases from J, with 13 bases in between. This CDR3 contains 15 residues. The CDR3 sequence is CASSVDPRNNQPQHF. The CDR3, as DNA: TGTGCCAGCAGTGTGGACCCCCGGAACAATCAGCCCCAGCATTTT.

This clone was counted a few times. The chain uses TRBV19 and TRBJ1-3; D remains ambiguous. CDR1 is LNHDA and CDR2 is SQIVND in the germline V gene (reference sequence). Trimming cost V 6 bases and J 4 bases, with 10 bases left between them. The CDR3 runs to 13 residues. Written as DNA, the CDR3 is TGTGCCAGTAGCCCGACATTGGGAAACACCATATATTTT. It translates to CASSPTLGNTIYF.

The V gene is TRBV18, the J gene TRBJ2-7, with a weak D call TRBD1 (6 bases). Germline CDR1 and CDR2: KGHSH and LQKENI. Trimming pared 5 bases from V and 4 bases from J, leaving 12 bases between. The CDR3 spans 13 residues. CDR3 DNA: TGTGCCAGCTCAAAACCACAGGGTTACGAGCAGTACTTC. This sequence encodes CASSKPQGYEQYF.

This clone was counted only a few times. This CDR3 is CASRAAASHTEAFF. DNA for the CDR3: TGTGCCAGCCGGGCCGCGGCCTCGCACACTGAAGCTTTCTTT. The rearrangement uses TRBV18 and TRBJ1-1; unclear D gene. This CDR3 contains 14 residues. V lost 8 bases to trimming and J lost 3 bases, with 16 bases between them. CDR1 is KGHSH and CDR2 is LQKENI in the germline V gene.

The genes are TRBV27 and TRBJ2-1; D ambiguous. Germline loops: CDR1 MNHEY, CDR2 SMNVEV (reference sequence). This CDR3 is 15 amino acids long. Trimming left V 2 bases short and J 4 bases short, with 12 bases between. The CDR3: CASSLPKSTYNEQFF. The CDR3 nucleotides are TGTGCCAGCAGTTTACCCAAGTCGACTTACAATGAGCAGTTCTTC.

The rearrangement joins TRBV7-2 to TRBJ2-5; TRBD2 agrees at 7 bases. The CDR3 runs 16 residues. Germline trimming cut 1 base from V and 2 bases from J; bases unmatched to any gene: 7. CDR1 and CDR2 from the germline V gene are SGHTA and FQGNSA. CDR3 bases: TGTGCCAGCAGCTTAGGGTCTAGCGGAGAACAAGAGACCCAGTACTTC. It translates to CASSLGSSGEQETQYF.

The chain carries TRBV5-5 and TRBJ2-5; D could derive from TRBD1 or TRBD2 (6 bases each). With 4 bases removed from V and 3 bases from J, the gap between germline ends came to 16 bases. This CDR3 has 15 amino acids. CDR1 is SGHKS, CDR2 YYEKEE, per germline (reference sequence). CDR3 amino acids: CASSGTIGGKETQYF. The CDR3 DNA is TGTGCCAGCAGCGGGACGATAGGGGGGAAAGAGACCCAGTACTTC.

A remark on this clone: The junction does not match germline at one end; this may be a read error. CDR3 protein: CASSFPPSVEELFF. The DNA for the CDR3 is TGCGCCAGCAGCTTCCCCCCTTCGGTTGAAGAACTGTTTTTT. V usage is TRBV5-1 and J usage is TRBJ1-4; no reliable D call. Germline lookup yields CDR1 SGHRS and CDR2 YFSETQ. The CDR3 has 14 amino acids.